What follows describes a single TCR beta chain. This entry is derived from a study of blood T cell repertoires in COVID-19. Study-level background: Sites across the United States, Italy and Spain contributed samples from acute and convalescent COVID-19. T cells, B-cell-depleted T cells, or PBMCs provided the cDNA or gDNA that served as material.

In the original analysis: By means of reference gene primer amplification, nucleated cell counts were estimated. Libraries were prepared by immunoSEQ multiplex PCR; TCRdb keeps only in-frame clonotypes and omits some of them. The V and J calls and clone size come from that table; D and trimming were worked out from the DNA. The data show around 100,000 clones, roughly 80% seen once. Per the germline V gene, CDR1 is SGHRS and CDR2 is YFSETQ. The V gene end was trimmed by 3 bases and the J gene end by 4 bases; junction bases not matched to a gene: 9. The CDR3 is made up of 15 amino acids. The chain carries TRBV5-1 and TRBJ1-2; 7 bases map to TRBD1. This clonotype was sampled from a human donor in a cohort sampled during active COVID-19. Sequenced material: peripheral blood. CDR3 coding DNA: TGCGCCAGCAGCTGGGGGACAGTTGGGATCTATGGCTACACCTTC. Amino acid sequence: CASSWGTVGIYGYTF.